This paragraph reports one T cell receptor beta chain. PBMCs, at least 6 million per sample, were isolated. The second PCR ran roughly 7 to 11 cycles with a sample-barcoded 5' primer and J-beta primers. Each CDR3 protein is one row after TCRdb ran MiXCR on the 5' RACE reads. The sample has roughly 800,000 distinct CDR3 sequences, roughly 64% seen once. The data belong to a study of blood T cells in healthy people across ages. Germline CDR1 and CDR2: SEHNR and FQNEAQ (reference sequence). This CDR3 comprises 15 residues. Between the trimmed V and J ends, which lost 7 bases and 3 bases, there was a span of 19 bases.

Input material: blood. The gene calls are TRBV7-9 and TRBJ2-7, with D maybe TRBD2 (5 bases). The receptor was derived from a man younger than 40 in good health. The CDR3 DNA is TGTGCCAGCACCCCAAGTGTGGGCGGGTACTACGAGCAGTACTTC. Translation: CASTPSVGGYYEQYF.